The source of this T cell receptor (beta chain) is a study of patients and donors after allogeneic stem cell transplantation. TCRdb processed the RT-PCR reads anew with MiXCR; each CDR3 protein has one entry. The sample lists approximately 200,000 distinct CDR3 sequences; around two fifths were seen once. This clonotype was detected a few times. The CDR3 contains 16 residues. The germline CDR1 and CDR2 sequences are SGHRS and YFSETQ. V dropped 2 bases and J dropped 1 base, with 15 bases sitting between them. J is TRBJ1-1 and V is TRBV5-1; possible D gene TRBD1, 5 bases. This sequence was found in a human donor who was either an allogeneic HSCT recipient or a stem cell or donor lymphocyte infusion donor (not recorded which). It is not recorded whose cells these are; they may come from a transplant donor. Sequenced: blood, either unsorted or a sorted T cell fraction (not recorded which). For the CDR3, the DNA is TGCGCCAGCAGCTTACGGGACGGGGCAGGGAACACTGAAGCTTTCTTT. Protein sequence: CASSLRDGAGNTEAFF.